The clone carrying this T cell receptor (beta chain) was found many times. The data are from a study of spatial heterogeneity in lung cancer. Study-level background: Detection consistently yielded more beta chains than alpha chains. As counted in raw reads, each unique TCR and UMI combination appeared more than ten times on average.

The time point here: sample taken at primary tumor resection. The authors sequenced whole RNA from tumor, nontumor lung or frozen PBMC without sorting. The study tagged each TCR cDNA molecule with a unique molecular identifier. TCRdb analysed the 5' RACE reads with MiXCR anew, one entry per CDR3 protein. The sample comprises about 39,000 distinct CDR3 sequences, about 5.8% of which are singletons, and about 9.9% rests with the top ten. The V end was cut by 4 bases, the J end by 4 bases, with 11 bases between. The CDR3 has 14 amino acids. The chain couples TRBV12-3 or TRBV12-4 to TRBJ1-5; possible D gene TRBD1, 6 bases. This specimen was PBMCs, taken at surgery. The receptor was isolated from a male donor with early-stage non-small cell lung cancer. CDR3 in amino acids: CASSSKQGNQPQHF. The CDR3 region has the DNA TGTGCCAGCAGTTCTAAACAGGGAAATCAGCCCCAGCATTTT.